This TCR beta chain was recorded in a study of T cells after yellow fever vaccination. General observations from the study: A limited proportion of clonotypes was detected within both the CD4 and CD8 compartments.

This clonotype was detected ten times or more. What it recognizes is unknown. TCRdb reprocessed the 5' RACE reads via MiXCR and lists one record per CDR3 protein. The sample has roughly 320,000 distinct CDR3 sequences, around 10% seen once; the top ten hold 3% to 4%. This CDR3 region has 14 residues. Losses at the gene ends were 2 bases for V and 3 bases for J; bases not matched to a gene: 3. Germline V gene data show CDR1 as SGHRS and CDR2 as YFSETQ. The J gene is TRBJ2-5, the V gene TRBV5-1, with TRBD1 identical over 8 bases. The sequence was obtained from a man between 18 and 35 years old who received the YFV17D yellow fever vaccine. The sequencing here drew on CD4+ T cells sorted from PBMCs, taken 45 days after the yellow fever booster vaccination. The CDR3: CASSFQGAEETQYF. CDR3 bases: TGCGCCAGCAGCTTCCAGGGGGCAGAAGAGACCCAGTACTTC. Looking up the rest from reference TRBV5-1 and TRBJ2-5 gives the full variable domain: KAGVTQTPRYLIKTRGQQVTLSCSPISGHRSVSWYQQTPGQGLQFLFEYFSETQRNKGNFPGRFSGRQFSNSRSEMNVSTLELGDSALYLCASSFQGAEETQYFGPGTRLLVL.